The clone carrying this TCR beta chain has more than one count but fewer than ten. Its antigen is as yet unknown. This specimen belongs to a study of early T cells in non-severe SARS-CoV-2 infection. About the research overall: Sequencing was performed on bulk RNA from unsorted whole blood, leaving chains unpaired. Study results and limitations: Reliance on VDJdb matching favored anti-spike CD8 responses; private and CD4 specificities were missed.

Germline assignment: CDR1 LNHNV and CDR2 YYDKDF (reference sequence). The germline V and J ends were trimmed by 1 base and 0 bases, with 10 bases remaining between them. CDR3 length: 16 amino acids. Tagging with unique molecular identifiers was applied to individual cDNA molecules. TCRdb itself ran the 5' RACE reads through MiXCR, one entry per CDR3 protein. The table has tens of thousands of distinct CDR3 sequences, about 12% seen once; the top ten hold approximately 7%. This chain links TRBV15 with TRBJ1-3; D is possibly TRBD1 (5 bases). The source material was whole blood. The source is an adult who was a healthcare worker with PCR-confirmed SARS-CoV-2 infection or an uninfected control (not recorded which). CDR3 coding DNA: TGTGCCACCAGCAGAGCCGGGACGGCCTCTGGAAACACCATATATTTT. Residues: CATSRAGTASGNTIYF.